The 21 T cell receptor beta chains in this list originate from one sample, sequenced in a study of T cells in localized non-small cell lung cancer. Sequencing used immunoSEQ multiplex PCR; TCRdb keeps in-frame clones, though not all of them. The table includes approximately 11,000 clones, less than 35% detected once. This specimen was lung tumor tissue, taken before any cancer treatment. The receptor source for this set is a man aged 40-75 years with stage I lung adenocarcinoma.

The genes are TRBV11-3 and TRBJ2-5, with 7 bases that match TRBD2. Trimming removed 1 base from V and 4 bases from J; junction bases left unmatched: 3. The CDR3 contains 14 residues. Germline CDR1 SGHNT, CDR2 YENEEA. The CDR3 loop is CASSLGREGETQYF. The CDR3 coding sequence is TGTGCCAGCAGCTTAGGCAGGGAGGGAGAGACCCAGTACTTC.

The chain is built from TRBV14 and TRBJ2-7, with a weak D call TRBD2 (5 bases). The ends were cut back, 4 bases at V and 3 bases at J, with 10 bases in the middle. The CDR3 is 13 residues long. Per germline, CDR1 SGHDN and CDR2 FVKESK. CDR3 sequence reads: CASSRENLYEQYF. As DNA, the CDR3 is TGTGCCAGCAGCCGGGAGAATCTCTACGAGCAGTACTTC. The variable domain in full, with the rest retrieved from reference TRBV14 and TRBJ2-7, is EAGVTQFPSHSVIEKGQTVTLRCDPISGHDNLYWYRRVMGKEIKFLLHFVKESKQDESGMPNNRFLAERTGGTYSTLKVQPAELEDSGVYFCASSRENLYEQYFGPGTRLTVT.

This chain connects TRBV28 to TRBJ2-2; 13 nucleotides agree with TRBD2. V lost 10 bases and J lost 5; bases outside the gene matches: 4. Germline CDR1 and CDR2: MDHEN and SYDVKM. The CDR3 contains 14 residues. CDR3 nucleotide sequence: TGTGCCACCTGGGGACTAGCGGGAACCGGGGAGCTGTTTTTT. This sequence encodes CATWGLAGTGELFF.

The chain has TRBV19 and TRBJ2-7; D tentatively fits TRBD1 or TRBD2 (5 bases each). The ends were cut back, 9 bases at V and 5 bases at J, with 17 bases in the middle. This CDR3 is 13 amino acids long. Germline V gives CDR1 LNHDA, CDR2 SQIVND (reference sequence). The CDR3 region is CASAWTRGDEQYF. The CDR3 bases are TGTGCCAGCGCCTGGACACGGGGCGACGAGCAGTACTTC.

The chain carries TRBV19 and TRBJ1-5; D gene uncertain. Germline assignment: CDR1 LNHDA and CDR2 SQIVND (reference sequence). Between the trimmed V and J ends, which lost 6 bases and 7 bases, there was a span of 13 bases. This CDR3 comprises 13 residues. Here the CDR3 DNA reads TGTGCCAGTAGCTCGGTGATCGGGCAGCCCCAGCATTTT. The encoded protein is CASSSVIGQPQHF.

The chain combines TRBV25-1 with TRBJ1-4; a weak D match, TRBD1 (5 bases). V lost 7 bases to trimming and J lost 5 bases, with 14 bases between them. The CDR3 consists of 14 residues. Germline CDR1 is MGHDK and CDR2 is SYGVNS. The CDR3 region is CASTPGQGNEKLFF. The CDR3 coding sequence is TGTGCCAGCACCCCCGGGCAGGGAAATGAAAAACTGTTTTTT. The variable domain in full, completed from reference TRBV25-1 and TRBJ1-4, reads EADIYQTPRYLVIGTGKKITLECSQTMGHDKMYWYQQDPGMELHLIHYSYGVNSTEKGDLSSESTVSRIRTEHFPLTLESARPSHTSQYLCASTPGQGNEKLFFGSGTQLSVL.

This clone was found a few times. The gene calls are TRBV2 and TRBJ2-3, with D perhaps matching TRBD2 (5 bases). The CDR3 is made up of 15 amino acids. Germline V CDR1 and CDR2: SNHLY, FYNNEI. V lost 6 bases and J lost 1, with 14 bases in between. The CDR3 loop reads CASSFGKSGTDTQYF. The CDR3 nucleotides are TGTGCCAGCAGCTTCGGGAAATCGGGCACAGATACGCAGTATTTT. Variable domain in full (rest from reference TRBV2 and TRBJ2-3): EPEVTQTPSHQVTQMGQEVILRCVPISNHLYFYWYRQILGQKVEFLVSFYNNEISEKSEIFDDQFSVERPDGSNFTLKIRSTKLEDSAMYFCASSFGKSGTDTQYFGPGTRLTVL.

V usage is TRBV9 and J usage is TRBJ2-3; TRBD2 agrees at 11 bases. The CDR3 runs 14 residues. Germline CDR1 and CDR2: SGDLS and YYNGEE. Trimming removed 4 bases from V and 4 bases from J; junction bases left unmatched: 2. The CDR3 here is CASSSSGGPDTQYF. CDR3 nucleotide sequence: TGTGCCAGCAGCTCTAGCGGGGGGCCAGATACGCAGTATTTT.

This clone was observed a few times. The chain recombines TRBV15 with TRBJ1-1; maybe TRBD1 (5 bases). Germline CDR1 LNHNV, CDR2 YYDKDF (reference sequence). This CDR3 spans 15 amino acids. Deletions cut 5 bases from V and 10 bases from J, with 23 bases between. CDR3 nucleotide sequence: TGTGCCACCAGCGGGGTAGGGGCAGGGTCGGAAAGAGCTTTCTTT. Protein sequence: CATSGVGAGSERAFF.

The chain has TRBV9 and TRBJ2-3, with D maybe TRBD2 (6 bases). Trimming cost V 4 bases and J 3 bases, with 12 bases left between them. Germline lookup yields CDR1 SGDLS and CDR2 YYNGEE. This CDR3 is 14 amino acids long. The CDR3 DNA reads as TGTGCCAGCAGCTTAAGCGGGCCGACAGATACGCAGTATTTT. Amino acid sequence: CASSLSGPTDTQYF.

The V gene is TRBV11-3, the J gene TRBJ2-5; 13 bases map to TRBD2. After removal of 1 base from V and 4 bases from J, the junction contained 6 bases not matched to a gene. This CDR3 is built from 17 residues. Germline V gives CDR1 SGHNT, CDR2 YENEEA. The CDR3 bases are TGTGCCAGCAGCTTAGGGCCACTAGCGGGGGGGCTAGAGACCCAGTACTTC. It specifies CASSLGPLAGGLETQYF.

This sequence joins TRBV11-3 and TRBJ2-1; D uncertain. CDR1 and CDR2 from the germline V gene are SGHNT and YENEEA. V was clipped by 5 bases and J by 8 bases, with 16 bases between them. The CDR3 is 14 amino acids. CDR3 loop: CASSRRTARDEQFF. The CDR3 region has the DNA TGTGCCAGCAGCCGTCGGACGGCCCGCGATGAGCAGTTCTTC.

This clone was seen a few times. The rearrangement joins TRBV9 to TRBJ2-2; TRBD1 might be the D (6 bases). V was trimmed by 4 bases and J by 1 base, leaving 17 bases between them. In germline, CDR1 is SGDLS, CDR2 YYNGEE. The CDR3 spans 17 residues. CDR3 bases: TGTGCCAGCAGCCCCCAACCCGGACAGAGGAACACCGGGGAGCTGTTTTTT. This gives the protein CASSPQPGQRNTGELFF.

The chain has TRBV5-1 and TRBJ2-1; perhaps TRBD2 as D (6 bases). Deletions cut 5 bases from V and 10 bases from J, with 19 bases between. This CDR3 has 14 amino acids. Germline V gives CDR1 SGHRS, CDR2 YFSETQ. CDR3 in amino acids: CASSPAQSAGEQFF. CDR3 nucleotide sequence: TGCGCCAGCAGTCCCGCCCAATCCGCGGGGGAGCAGTTCTTC.

This clone was detected a few times. This rearrangement joins TRBV19 to TRBJ1-5; tentatively, D is TRBD1 (6 bases). Germline-derived CDR1 and CDR2 are LNHDA and SQIVND (reference sequence). The CDR3 consists of 13 residues. V was clipped by 6 bases and J by 3 bases, with 9 bases between them. CDR3 loop: CASSGQLNQPQHF. CDR3 DNA: TGTGCCAGTAGCGGACAGCTCAATCAGCCCCAGCATTTT. The full variable domain, in which reference TRBV19 and TRBJ1-5 provide the parts outside the CDR3, is DGGITQSPKYLFRKEGQNVTLSCEQNLNHDAMYWYRQDPGQGLRLIYYSQIVNDFQKGDIAEGYSVSREKKESFPLTVTSAQKNPTAFYLCASSGQLNQPQHFGDGTRLSIL.

The V call is TRBV30, the J call TRBJ2-5; tentatively, D is TRBD2 (6 bases). The ends were cut back, 4 bases at V and 4 bases at J, with 13 bases in the middle. The germline V gene has CDR1 GTSNPN and CDR2 SVGIG (reference sequence). The CDR3 spans 13 residues. The CDR3 nucleotides read TGTGCCTGGACAGAGGCGGGGCTAGAGACCCAGTACTTC. Translating gives CAWTEAGLETQYF.

In this sample, this clone turned up a few times. V and J are TRBV11-3 and TRBJ2-7; D ambiguous. CDR1 is SGHNT and CDR2 is YENEEA in the germline V gene. This CDR3 is 15 amino acids long. Trimming took 1 base from V and 3 from J, leaving 13 bases between them. The CDR3 protein is CASSLVASTNYEQYF. DNA of the CDR3: TGTGCCAGCAGCTTAGTGGCCAGCACGAACTACGAGCAGTACTTC. The full variable domain, rest sourced from reference TRBV11-3 and TRBJ2-7, is EAGVVQSPRYKIIEKKQPVAFWCNPISGHNTLYWYLQNLGQGPELLIRYENEEAVDDSQLPKDRFSAERLKGVDSTLKIQPAELGDSAVYLCASSLVASTNYEQYFGPGTRLTVT.

This rearrangement joins TRBV10-3 to TRBJ1-2; weak D call: TRBD1 (6 bases). The germline gives CDR1 ENHRY, CDR2 SYGVKD. This CDR3 comprises 13 residues. V lost 2 bases, J lost 7 bases, and 11 bases lay in between. The CDR3 bases are TGTGCCATCAGTGAGGCAGGGGAAACTGGCTACACCTTC. Its translation: CAISEAGETGYTF.

V is TRBV11-3 and J is TRBJ1-2; 9 bases are shared with TRBD1. V gave up 1 base and J gave up 4 bases; unmatched junction bases: 7. This CDR3 comprises 16 residues. Germline loops: CDR1 SGHNT, CDR2 YENEEA. The CDR3 nucleotides are TGTGCCAGCAGCTTAGGGGGACAGGGTGTCCTCTATGGCTACACCTTC. Translation gives CASSLGGQGVLYGYTF.

The chain joins TRBV5-1 to TRBJ2-3, with 13 bases identical to TRBD2. Germline CDR1 reads SGHRS; CDR2 reads YFSETQ. CDR3 length: 15 residues. V was pared by 5 bases and J by 6 bases, with 6 bases of the junction left unmatched. CDR3 nucleotides: TGCGCCAGCAGTCCTGGACTAGCGGGGGCGGATACGCAGTATTTT. Translated, it gives CASSPGLAGADTQYF. The variable domain in full, with the rest retrieved from reference TRBV5-1 and TRBJ2-3, is KAGVTQTPRYLIKTRGQQVTLSCSPISGHRSVSWYQQTPGQGLQFLFEYFSETQRNKGNFPGRFSGRQFSNSRSEMNVSTLELGDSALYLCASSPGLAGADTQYFGPGTRLTVL.

This clone was found a few times. This chain joins TRBV4-1 and TRBJ2-5, with 7 bases aligning to TRBD2. The CDR3 has 16 amino acids. Germline CDR1 is MGHRA and CDR2 is YSYEKL. J was trimmed by 7 bases and V by 2 bases; bases with no gene match: 13. CDR3 sequence: CASSQPPSGDPGTQYF. The CDR3 DNA is TGCGCCAGCAGCCAACCCCCTAGCGGAGACCCGGGGACCCAGTACTTC.